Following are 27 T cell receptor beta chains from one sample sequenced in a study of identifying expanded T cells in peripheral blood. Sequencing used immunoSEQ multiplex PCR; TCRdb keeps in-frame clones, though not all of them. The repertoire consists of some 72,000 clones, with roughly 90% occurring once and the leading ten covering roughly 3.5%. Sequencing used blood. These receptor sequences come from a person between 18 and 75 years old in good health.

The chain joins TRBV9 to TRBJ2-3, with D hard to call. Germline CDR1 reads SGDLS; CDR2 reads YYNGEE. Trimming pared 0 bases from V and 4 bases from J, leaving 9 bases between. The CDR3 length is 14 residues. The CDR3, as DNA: TGTGCCAGCAGCGTAGGGACGGACCCAGATACGCAGTATTTT. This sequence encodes CASSVGTDPDTQYF.

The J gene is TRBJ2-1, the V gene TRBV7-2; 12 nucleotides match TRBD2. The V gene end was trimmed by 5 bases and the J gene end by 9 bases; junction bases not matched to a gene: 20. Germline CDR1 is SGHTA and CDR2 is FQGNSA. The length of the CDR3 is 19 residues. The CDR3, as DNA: TGTGCCAGCAGCATAGAAGCGACAAGGCTAGCGGGGGGGCGTGGTGAGCAGTTCTTC. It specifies CASSIEATRLAGGRGEQFF.

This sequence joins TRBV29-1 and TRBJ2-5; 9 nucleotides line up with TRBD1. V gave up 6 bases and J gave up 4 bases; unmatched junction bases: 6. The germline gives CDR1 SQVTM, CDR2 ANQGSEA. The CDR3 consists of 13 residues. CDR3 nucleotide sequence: TGCAGCGTGGAGCGACAGGGGGGAGAGACCCAGTACTTC. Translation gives CSVERQGGETQYF.

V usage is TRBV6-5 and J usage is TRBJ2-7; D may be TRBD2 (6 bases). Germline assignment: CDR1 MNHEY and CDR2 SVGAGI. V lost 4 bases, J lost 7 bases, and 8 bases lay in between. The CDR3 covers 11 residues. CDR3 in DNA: TGTGCCAGCAGTTGGGGAGGAGAGCAGTACTTC. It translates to CASSWGGEQYF.

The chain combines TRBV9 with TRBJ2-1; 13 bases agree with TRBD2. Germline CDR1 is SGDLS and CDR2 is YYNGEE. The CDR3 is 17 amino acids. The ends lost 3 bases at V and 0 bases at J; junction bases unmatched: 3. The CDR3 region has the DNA TGTGCCAGCAGCGACCGACTAGCGGGGGGCTCCTACAATGAGCAGTTCTTC. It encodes CASSDRLAGGSYNEQFF. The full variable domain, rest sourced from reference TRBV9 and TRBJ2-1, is DSGVTQTPKHLITATGQRVTLRCSPRSGDLSVYWYQQSLDQGLQFLIQYYNGEERAKGNILERFSAQQFPDLHSELNLSSLELGDSALYFCASSDRLAGGSYNEQFFGPGTRLTVL.

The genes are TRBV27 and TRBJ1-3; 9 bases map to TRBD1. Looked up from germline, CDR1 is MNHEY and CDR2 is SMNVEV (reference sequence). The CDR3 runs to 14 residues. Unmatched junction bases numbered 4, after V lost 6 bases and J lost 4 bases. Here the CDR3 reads CASREGQGGNTIYF. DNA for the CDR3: TGTGCCAGCAGAGAGGGACAGGGAGGAAACACCATATATTTT.

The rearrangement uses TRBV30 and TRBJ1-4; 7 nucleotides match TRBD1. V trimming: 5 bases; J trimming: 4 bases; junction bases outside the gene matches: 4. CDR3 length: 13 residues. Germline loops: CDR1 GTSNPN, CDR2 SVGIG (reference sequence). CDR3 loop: CAWGQANNEKLFF. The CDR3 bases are TGTGCCTGGGGACAGGCGAATAATGAAAAACTGTTTTTT.

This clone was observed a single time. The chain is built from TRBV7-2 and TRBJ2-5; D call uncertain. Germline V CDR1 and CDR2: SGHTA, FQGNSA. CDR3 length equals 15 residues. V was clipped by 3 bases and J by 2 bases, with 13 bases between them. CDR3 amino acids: CASSFVLAIQETQYF. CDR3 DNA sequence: TGTGCCAGCAGCTTTGTATTAGCTATTCAAGAGACCCAGTACTTC.

The CDR3: CASSTSGRSYNEQFF. CDR3 DNA: TGTGCCAGTTCGACTAGCGGGAGGTCCTACAATGAGCAGTTCTTC. V is TRBV7-3 and J is TRBJ2-1; 13 bases align to TRBD2. Germline CDR1 SGHTA, CDR2 FQGTGA. The V segment lost 9 bases and the J segment 1 base; nucleotides outside the gene matches: 3. The CDR3 runs to 15 residues.

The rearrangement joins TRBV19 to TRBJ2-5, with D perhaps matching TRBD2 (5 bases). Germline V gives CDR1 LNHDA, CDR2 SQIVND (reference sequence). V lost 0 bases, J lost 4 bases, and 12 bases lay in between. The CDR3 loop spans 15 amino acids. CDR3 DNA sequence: TGTGCCAGTAGTATAGATCGGATCGGAGGAGAGACCCAGTACTTC. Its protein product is CASSIDRIGGETQYF.

Here the CDR3 reads CASSDRAGPPNEQFF. CDR3 DNA: TGTGCCAGCAGCGATCGAGCGGGACCACCCAATGAGCAGTTCTTC. The chain has TRBV9 and TRBJ2-1; 7 nucleotides agree with TRBD2. From germline, CDR1 is SGDLS and CDR2 YYNGEE. V dropped 3 bases and J dropped 6; count of bases not matched to a gene: 9. This CDR3 contains 15 residues.

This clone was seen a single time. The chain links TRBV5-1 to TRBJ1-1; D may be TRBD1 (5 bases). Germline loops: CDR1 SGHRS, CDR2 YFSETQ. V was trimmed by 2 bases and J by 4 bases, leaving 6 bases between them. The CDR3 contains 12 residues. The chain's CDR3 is CASSFQGTEAFF. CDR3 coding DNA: TGCGCCAGCAGCTTCCAGGGCACTGAAGCTTTCTTT.

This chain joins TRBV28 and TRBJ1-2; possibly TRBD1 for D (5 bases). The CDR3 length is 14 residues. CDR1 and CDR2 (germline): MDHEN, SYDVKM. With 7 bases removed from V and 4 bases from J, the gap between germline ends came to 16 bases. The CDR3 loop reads CASTTSGTAYGYTF. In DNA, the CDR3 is TGTGCCAGCACGACCTCAGGGACGGCCTATGGCTACACCTTC.

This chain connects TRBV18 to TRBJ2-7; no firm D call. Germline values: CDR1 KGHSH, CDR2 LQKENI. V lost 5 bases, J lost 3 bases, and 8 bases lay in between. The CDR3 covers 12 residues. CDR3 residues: CASSEGNYEQYF. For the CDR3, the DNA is TGTGCCAGCTCAGAAGGGAACTACGAGCAGTACTTC.

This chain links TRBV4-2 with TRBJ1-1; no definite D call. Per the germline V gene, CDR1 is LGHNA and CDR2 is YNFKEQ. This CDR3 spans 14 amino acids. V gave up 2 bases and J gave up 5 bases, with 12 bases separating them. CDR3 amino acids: CASSQYGVGTEAFF. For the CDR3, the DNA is TGTGCCAGCAGCCAATATGGAGTGGGGACTGAAGCTTTCTTT.

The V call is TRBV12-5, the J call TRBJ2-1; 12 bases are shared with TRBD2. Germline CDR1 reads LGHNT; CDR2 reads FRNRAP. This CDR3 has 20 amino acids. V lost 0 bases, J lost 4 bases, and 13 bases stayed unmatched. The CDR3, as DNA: TGTGCTAGTGGTTTGGTACCCCCCGGACTAGCGGGGACCCCATACAATGAGCAGTTCTTC. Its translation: CASGLVPPGLAGTPYNEQFF.

The CDR3 spells CASSLSGRYSNQPQHF. CDR3 in DNA: TGTGCCAGCAGTTTATCTGGGCGATATAGCAATCAGCCCCAGCATTTT. J is TRBJ1-5 and V is TRBV27; D is unresolved. The CDR3 has 16 amino acids. Trimming stripped 0 bases from V and 0 bases from J, with 9 bases between. CDR1 and CDR2 (germline): MNHEY, SMNVEV (reference sequence).

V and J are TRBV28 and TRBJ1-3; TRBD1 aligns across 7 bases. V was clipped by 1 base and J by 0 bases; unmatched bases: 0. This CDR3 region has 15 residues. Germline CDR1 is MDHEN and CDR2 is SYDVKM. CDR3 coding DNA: TGTGCCAGCAGTTTATACAGGGGCTCTGGAAACACCATATATTTT. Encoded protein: CASSLYRGSGNTIYF.

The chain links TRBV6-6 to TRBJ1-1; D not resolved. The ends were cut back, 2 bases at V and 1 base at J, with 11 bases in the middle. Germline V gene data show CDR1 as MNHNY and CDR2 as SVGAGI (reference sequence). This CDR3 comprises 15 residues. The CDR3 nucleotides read TGTGCCAGCAGTTACGGGGAGTCGGGGAACACTGAAGCTTTCTTT. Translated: CASSYGESGNTEAFF.

In DNA form, the CDR3 reads TGTGCCAGCAGTGAATCCCCGGGGGGCGGCGAAAAACTGTTTTTT. It yields the protein CASSESPGGGEKLFF. The chain uses TRBV2 and TRBJ1-4; D possibly corresponds to TRBD1 (6 bases). The germline V and J ends were trimmed by 2 bases and 8 bases, with 15 bases remaining between them. The CDR3 has 15 amino acids. Looked up from germline, CDR1 is SNHLY and CDR2 is FYNNEI.

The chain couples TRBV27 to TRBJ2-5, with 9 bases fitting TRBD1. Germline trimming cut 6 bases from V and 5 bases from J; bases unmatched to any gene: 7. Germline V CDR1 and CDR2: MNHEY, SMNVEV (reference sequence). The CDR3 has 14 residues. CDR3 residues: CASSSTGGLETQYF. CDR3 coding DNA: TGTGCCAGCAGCAGTACAGGGGGCCTGGAGACCCAGTACTTC.

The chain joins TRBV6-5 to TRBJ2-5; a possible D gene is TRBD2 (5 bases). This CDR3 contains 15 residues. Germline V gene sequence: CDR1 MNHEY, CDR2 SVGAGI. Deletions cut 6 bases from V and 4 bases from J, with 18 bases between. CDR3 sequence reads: CASSRLAGVGETQYF. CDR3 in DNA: TGTGCCAGCAGCCGCCTAGCAGGAGTCGGAGAGACCCAGTACTTC.

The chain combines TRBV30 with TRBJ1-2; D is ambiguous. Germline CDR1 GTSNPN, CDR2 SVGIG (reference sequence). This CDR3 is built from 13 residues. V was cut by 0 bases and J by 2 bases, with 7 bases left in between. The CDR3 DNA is TGTGCCTGGAGTGTACTGGTAAACTATGGCTACACCTTC. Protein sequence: CAWSVLVNYGYTF. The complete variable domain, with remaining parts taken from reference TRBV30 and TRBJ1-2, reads SQTIHQWPATLVQPVGSPLSLECTVEGTSNPNLYWYRQAAGRGLQLLFYSVGIGQISSEVPQNLSASRPQDRQFILSSKKLLLSDSGFYLCAWSVLVNYGYTFGSGTRLTVV.

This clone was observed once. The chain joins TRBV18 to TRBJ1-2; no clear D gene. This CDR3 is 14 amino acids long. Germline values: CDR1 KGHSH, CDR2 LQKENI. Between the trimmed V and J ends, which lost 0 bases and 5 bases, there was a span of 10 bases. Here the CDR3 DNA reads TGTGCCAGCTCACCACCGAGCAGGCAATATGGCTACACCTTC. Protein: CASSPPSRQYGYTF.

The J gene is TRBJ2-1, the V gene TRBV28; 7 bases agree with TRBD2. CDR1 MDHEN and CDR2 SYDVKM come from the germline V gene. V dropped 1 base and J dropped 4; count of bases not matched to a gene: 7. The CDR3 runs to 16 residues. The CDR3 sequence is CASSLSGGGGYNEQFF. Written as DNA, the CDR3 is TGTGCCAGCAGTTTATCGGGGGGAGGAGGATACAATGAGCAGTTCTTC.

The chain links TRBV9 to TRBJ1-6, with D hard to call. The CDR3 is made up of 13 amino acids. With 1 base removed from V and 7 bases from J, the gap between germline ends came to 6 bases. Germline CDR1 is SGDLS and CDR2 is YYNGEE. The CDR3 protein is CASSVSVNSPLHF. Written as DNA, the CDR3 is TGTGCCAGCAGCGTATCCGTAAATTCACCCCTCCACTTT. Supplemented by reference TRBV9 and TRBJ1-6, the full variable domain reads DSGVTQTPKHLITATGQRVTLRCSPRSGDLSVYWYQQSLDQGLQFLIQYYNGEERAKGNILERFSAQQFPDLHSELNLSSLELGDSALYFCASSVSVNSPLHFGNGTRLTVT.

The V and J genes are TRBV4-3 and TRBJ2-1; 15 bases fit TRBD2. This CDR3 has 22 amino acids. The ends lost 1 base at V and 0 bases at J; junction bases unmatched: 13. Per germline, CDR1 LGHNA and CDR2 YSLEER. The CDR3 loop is CASSQGLGGTSGRLSSYNEQFF. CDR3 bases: TGCGCCAGCAGCCAAGGATTGGGGGGGACTAGCGGGAGGCTAAGCTCCTACAATGAGCAGTTCTTC.